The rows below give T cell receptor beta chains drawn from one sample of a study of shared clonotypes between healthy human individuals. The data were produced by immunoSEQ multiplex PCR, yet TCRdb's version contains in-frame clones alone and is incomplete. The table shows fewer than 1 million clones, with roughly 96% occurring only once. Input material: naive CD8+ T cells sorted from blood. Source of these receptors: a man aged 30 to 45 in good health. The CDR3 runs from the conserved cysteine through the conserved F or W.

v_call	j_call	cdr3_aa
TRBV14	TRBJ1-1	CANTQLDPATEAFF
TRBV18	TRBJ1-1	CASSPGNPGHPNTEAFF
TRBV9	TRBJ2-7	CASSVGAGGPSYEQYF
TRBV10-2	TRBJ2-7	CASTVPGGYEQYF
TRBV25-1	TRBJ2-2	CASSAGGSTGELFF
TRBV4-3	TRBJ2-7	CASSQDRDRAYEQYF
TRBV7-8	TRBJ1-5	CASSQLESNQPQHF
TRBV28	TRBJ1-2	CASRRTGTVFGYTF
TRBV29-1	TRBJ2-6	CSVLSGSTNVLTF
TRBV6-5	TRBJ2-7	CASSRPGQDCEQYF
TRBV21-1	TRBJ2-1	CASILAGEDRFF
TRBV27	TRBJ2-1	CASNPVAGGGDNEQFF
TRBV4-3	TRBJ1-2	CASSSSWFSSYGYTF
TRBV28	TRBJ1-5	CASSLYRDSNQPQHF
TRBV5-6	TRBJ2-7	CASSSERESYEQYF
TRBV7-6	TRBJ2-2	CASSSRRGRNTGELFF
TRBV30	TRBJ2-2	CAWKHTNTGELFF
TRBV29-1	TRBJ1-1	CSVLGQGTEAFF
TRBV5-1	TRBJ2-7	CASSSDRAYEQYF
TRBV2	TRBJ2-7	CASSEASGGTNYEQYF
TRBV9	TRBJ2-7	CASSVGGISYEQYF
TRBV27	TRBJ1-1	CASSPLTGRRAEAFF
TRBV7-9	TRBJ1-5	CASSLTGGNQPQHF
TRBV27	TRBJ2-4	CASSPYQLAELAKNIQYF
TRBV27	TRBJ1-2	CASSVNTNYGYTF
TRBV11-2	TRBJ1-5	CASSLGPGVNQPQHF
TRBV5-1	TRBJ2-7	CASSYRTMDEQYF
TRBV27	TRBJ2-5	CASSIGQGIGTQYF
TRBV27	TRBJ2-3	CASSARSNTQYF
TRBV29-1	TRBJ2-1	CSVLDRDYNEQFF
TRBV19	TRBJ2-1	CASSGSGRRDNEQFF
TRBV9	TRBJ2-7	CASSARGGRDSYEQYF
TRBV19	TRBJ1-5	CASSWGRGQPQHF
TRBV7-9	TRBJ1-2	CASTRPIPDNYGYTF
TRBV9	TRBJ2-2	CASSVGLMTGNTGELFF
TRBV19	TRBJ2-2	CASSMVATGTGELFF
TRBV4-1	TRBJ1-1	CASSLSLAMNTEAFF
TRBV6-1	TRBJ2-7	CASSGVTSGREEQYF
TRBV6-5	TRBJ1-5	CASSLRGSNQPQHF
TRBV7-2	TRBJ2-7	CASGDPTGASYEQYF